A selection of T cell receptor beta chains follows, all from one sample in a study of cytomegalovirus exposure and HLA in healthy donors. Clones were sequenced by immunoSEQ multiplex PCR, and TCRdb holds only the in-frame ones, with some missing. This table holds around 150,000 clones, about 60% found once. The sequenced sample was PBMCs. The receptors shown here come from a woman in her sixties in good health and CMV-seropositive. The CDR3 runs from the conserved cysteine through the conserved F or W. The D gene is left open where the match is weak. Some rows mark clone size as missing; the rest say once, few, many or name a class of expanded clone.

TRBJ2-7 TRBV28 NA TRBD1 TGTGCCAGCAGTTTATTGGGACAGGGGGCGTACGAGCAGTACTTC CASSLLGQGAYEQYF
TRBJ2-2 TRBV19 NA NA TGTGCCAGTAAGGAGAATTACGGGGAGCTGTTTTTT CASKENYGELFF
TRBJ2-3 TRBV7-2 NA TRBD2 TGTGCCAGCAGTTTGACCGCGGGAGGTCTCACAGATACGCAGTATTTT CASSLTAGGLTDTQYF
TRBJ2-5 TRBV19 NA TRBD2 TGTGCCAGTAGTATAGGGGGGGGAGGTGGGACCCAGTACTTC CASSIGGGGGTQYF
TRBJ1-3 TRBV5-4 many NA TGTGCCAGCAGCTTGGCCCAGGGAAACACCATATATTTT CASSLAQGNTIYF
TRBJ2-1 TRBV28 NA TRBD2 TGTGCCAGCAGTCCTTACCCCGGGGCAGACGGGCTAGCGGGCTCCTACAATGAGCAGTTCTTC CASSPYPGADGLAGSYNEQFF
TRBJ1-4 TRBV25-1 NA TRBD1 TGTGCCAGCGGACTGGGACAGCATAATGAAAAACTGTTTTTT CASGLGQHNEKLFF
TRBJ2-7 TRBV11-2 NA NA TGTGCCAGCAGCTTAGGGGGGCGATACGAGCAGTACTTC CASSLGGRYEQYF
TRBJ1-4 TRBV18 once NA TGTGCCAGCTCACCAACCACGGTTCCCCATGAAAAACTGTTTTTT CASSPTTVPHEKLFF
TRBJ1-1 TRBV7-2 NA NA TGTGCCAGCAGCCAGCCACCCGGGGGGCGGGAGGCTTTCTTT CASSQPPGGREAFF
TRBJ2-5 TRBV7-6 NA NA TGTGCCAGCAGCTTAGAGTCTATCGGGAGATGGGAGACCCAGTACTTC CASSLESIGRWETQYF
TRBJ2-3 TRBV5-1 few TRBD1 TGCGCCAGCAGCCGGGACAGGGTGACAGATACGCAGTATTTT CASSRDRVTDTQYF
TRBJ1-1 TRBV27 NA NA TGTGCCAGCAGTTTATACGCCCCGGGAAGAAGCGCTGAAGCTTTCTTT CASSLYAPGRSAEAFF
TRBJ2-7 TRBV9 NA TRBD2 TGTGCCAGCAGCGAGGGGGTAGCGGGAGTCTACGAGCAGTACTTC CASSEGVAGVYEQYF
TRBJ1-5 TRBV7-9 NA TRBD1 TGTGCCAGCAGCTTAGACAGGGGCTACAATCAGCCCCAGCATTTT CASSLDRGYNQPQHF
TRBJ2-1 TRBV5-1 NA NA TGCGCCAGCAGCTTACACGAAAGCTCCTACAATGAGCAGTTCTTC CASSLHESSYNEQFF
TRBJ2-3 TRBV5-6 few TRBD2 TGTGCCAGCAGCTCCGGGACTAGGGGCACAGATACGCAGTATTTT CASSSGTRGTDTQYF
TRBJ2-3 TRBV5-6 NA NA TGTGCCAGCAGCTCAGCTAGCAGAAGCACAGATACGCAGTATTTT CASSSASRSTDTQYF
TRBJ2-7 TRBV6-5 NA NA TGTGCCAGCAGTTACCGTCCAGGGTTAACCTACGAGCAGTACTTC CASSYRPGLTYEQYF
TRBJ2-3 TRBV5-4 few NA TGTGCCAGCAGCCGCGGAGGTCAGGACACAGATACGCAGTATTTT CASSRGGQDTDTQYF
TRBJ2-1 TRBV29-1 NA TRBD2 TGCAGCGTTGAAGATCCGGGCGGGAGCTCCTACAATGAGCAGTTCTTC CSVEDPGGSSYNEQFF
TRBJ2-5 TRBV7-9 NA NA TGTGCCAGCAGCTTAGAAGCGAACCAAGAGACCCAGTACTTC CASSLEANQETQYF
TRBJ1-3 TRBV29-1 NA TRBD1 TGCAGCGTTGTGGGGACAGCGGACTCTGGAAACACCATATATTTT CSVVGTADSGNTIYF
TRBJ2-5 TRBV7-9 NA NA TGTGCCAGCAGCACACCAGGGGGGTCGGAGACCCAGTACTTC CASSTPGGSETQYF
TRBJ2-7 TRBV5-1 NA NA TGCGCCAGCAGCTTGGGGTCGGCGGGGATCTCCTACGAGCAGTACTTC CASSLGSAGISYEQYF
TRBJ2-1 TRBV27 NA TRBD2 TGTGCCAGCAGTAGACTAGCATCCTACAATGAGCAGTTCTTC CASSRLASYNEQFF
TRBJ2-5 TRBV11-2 few TRBD2 TGTGCCAGCAGCTTACTAAAACTAGCGGGGGGACAAGAGACCCAGTACTTC CASSLLKLAGGQETQYF
TRBJ2-7 TRBV7-2 NA NA TGTGCCAGCACCGCCCCCGGGGGGCAAACCTACGAGCAGTACTTC CASTAPGGQTYEQYF
TRBJ2-1 TRBV27 NA TRBD2 TGTGCCATCCCCGGGACTAGTTGCAATGAGCAGTTCTTC CAIPGTSCNEQFF
TRBJ2-4 TRBV2 few NA TGTGCCAGCAGTGTAAGCAACATTCAGTACTTC CASSVSNIQYF
TRBJ2-3 TRBV7-3 NA NA TGTGCCAGCAGCCCCAAACAGGGTTTTCACACAGATACGCAGTATTTT CASSPKQGFHTDTQYF
TRBJ1-1 TRBV6-4 NA NA TGTGCCAGCAGTTCCGAGGATGGCACTGAAGCTTTCTTT CASSSEDGTEAFF
TRBJ1-2 TRBV7-9 NA NA TGTGCCAGCAGCTTAGACGTCCAACGGGTCTATGGCTACACCTTC CASSLDVQRVYGYTF
TRBJ2-7 TRBV5-4 NA TRBD1 TGTGCCAGCAGCTATGGACAGGAGCTATCCTACGAGCAGTACTTC CASSYGQELSYEQYF
TRBJ2-5 TRBV30 few NA TGTGCCTGGAGTGTCGGGCAAGAGACCCAGTACTTC CAWSVGQETQYF
TRBJ2-6 TRBV29-1 few NA TGCAGCGTTGTAGGAGCCTCTGGGGCCAACGTCCTGACTTTC CSVVGASGANVLTF
TRBJ2-7 TRBV10-3 few NA TGTGCCATCGGGGTAGGCGGGTACGAGCAGTACTTC CAIGVGGYEQYF
TRBJ1-5 TRBV30 NA TRBD1 TGTGCCTGGTGCAGGGGGGGCAATCAGCCCCAGCATTTT CAWCRGGNQPQHF
TRBJ2-7 TRBV7-2 few TRBD2 TGTGCCAGCAGCTTAGCGTCTGCGGGAGGGCCTCAGAACGAGCAGTACTTC CASSLASAGGPQNEQYF
TRBJ1-5 TRBV7-2 NA NA TGTGCCAGCAGCTTAGCGGGCAGGGGCGGCAATCAGCCCCAGCATTTT CASSLAGRGGNQPQHF